This TCR beta chain was sequenced for a study of control samples from healthy donors and cancer patients. The germline V and J ends were trimmed by 0 bases and 3 bases, with 10 bases remaining between them. The CDR3 is 15 amino acids. Germline V CDR1 and CDR2: SGDLS, YYNGEE. The table came from immunoSEQ multiplex PCR; TCRdb's copy has only in-frame clones and leaves some out. The repertoire consists of 40,000 to 50,000 clones, with roughly 77% occurring once and the leading ten covering 17%. The sample taken for sequencing was formalin-fixed, paraffin-embedded tissue. This clonotype was sampled from a male donor with melanoma. The chain couples TRBV9 to TRBJ2-1, with D tentatively TRBD1 (5 bases). The CDR3 nucleotides are TGTGCCAGCAGCGTAGGGCAGGGTGGCTACAATGAGCAGTTCTTC. Translated: CASSVGQGGYNEQFF. The full variable domain, with the rest looked up from reference TRBV9 and TRBJ2-1, is DSGVTQTPKHLITATGQRVTLRCSPRSGDLSVYWYQQSLDQGLQFLIQYYNGEERAKGNILERFSAQQFPDLHSELNLSSLELGDSALYFCASSVGQGGYNEQFFGPGTRLTVL.